This TCR beta chain comes out of a study of blood T cell repertoires in COVID-19. Study at large: Acute and convalescent COVID-19 specimens originated in the United States, Italy and Spain. In each case, the material was cDNA or gDNA derived from T cells, B-cell-depleted T cells, or PBMCs.

The V gene lost 3 bases and the J gene lost 4 bases, with 17 bases spanning the gap. CDR1 KGHDR and CDR2 SFDVKD come from the germline V gene. CDR3 size: 16 residues. Original data processing: Amplification with reference gene primers provided the estimates of nucleated cell counts. TCRdb's copy holds only in-frame clones and misses some; the assay was immunoSEQ multiplex PCR. The DNA gave D and trimming, while V, J and clone size come from that table. The sample holds hundreds of thousands of clones, around 88% seen once. Seattle participants joined during active infection and were tracked over time.

The J gene is TRBJ2-5, the V gene TRBV24-1; D may be TRBD1 (8 bases). The receptor was isolated from an older woman with COVID-19, enrolled during active disease. The sequencing input was peripheral blood. CDR3 loop: CATSDTGQGGLETQYF. DNA of the CDR3: TGTGCCACCAGTGATACCGGACAGGGAGGGTTAGAGACCCAGTACTTC.